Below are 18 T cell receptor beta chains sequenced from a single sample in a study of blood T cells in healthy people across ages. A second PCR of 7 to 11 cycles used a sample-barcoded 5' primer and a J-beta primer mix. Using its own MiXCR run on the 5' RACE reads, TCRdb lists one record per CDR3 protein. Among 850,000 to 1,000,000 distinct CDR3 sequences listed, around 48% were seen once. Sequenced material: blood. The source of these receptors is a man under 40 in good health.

CDR3 sequence (DNA): TGTGCCAGCAGTGTACAGGACAATGAGCAGTTCTTC. Its translation is CASSVQDNEQFF. The chain employs TRBV2 and TRBJ2-1, with a tentative D call TRBD1 (5 bases). The germline gives CDR1 SNHLY, CDR2 FYNNEI. The CDR3 runs 12 residues. The V and J ends lost 4 bases and 5 bases respectively, with 6 bases between them. Combining the CDR3 with reference TRBV2 and TRBJ2-1 gives the whole variable domain EPEVTQTPSHQVTQMGQEVILRCVPISNHLYFYWYRQILGQKVEFLVSFYNNEISEKSEIFDDQFSVERPDGSNFTLKIRSTKLEDSAMYFCASSVQDNEQFFGPGTRLTVL.

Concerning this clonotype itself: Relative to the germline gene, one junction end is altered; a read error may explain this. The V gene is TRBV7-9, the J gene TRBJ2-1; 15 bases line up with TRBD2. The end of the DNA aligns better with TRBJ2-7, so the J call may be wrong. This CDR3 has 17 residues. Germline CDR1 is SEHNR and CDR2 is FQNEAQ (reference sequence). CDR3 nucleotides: TGCGCCAGCAGCCTTGGGACTAGCGGGGGGCTTTACAATGAGCAGTACTTC. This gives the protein CASSLGTSGGLYNEQYF.

This CDR3 is CASRSGTLNTEAFF. The CDR3 nucleotides read TGCGCCAGCAGATCCGGTACTCTTAACACTGAAGCTTTCTTT. The chain is built from TRBV5-1 and TRBJ1-1; D is unresolved. This CDR3 contains 14 residues. Per the germline V gene, CDR1 is SGHRS and CDR2 is YFSETQ. V lost 5 bases, J lost 2 bases, and 13 bases lay in between.

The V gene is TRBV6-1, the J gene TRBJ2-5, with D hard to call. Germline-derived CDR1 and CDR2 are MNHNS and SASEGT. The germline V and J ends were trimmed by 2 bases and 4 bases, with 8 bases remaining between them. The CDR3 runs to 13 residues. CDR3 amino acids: CASSESRLETQYF. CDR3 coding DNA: TGTGCCAGCAGTGAATCCAGGTTAGAGACCCAGTACTTC.

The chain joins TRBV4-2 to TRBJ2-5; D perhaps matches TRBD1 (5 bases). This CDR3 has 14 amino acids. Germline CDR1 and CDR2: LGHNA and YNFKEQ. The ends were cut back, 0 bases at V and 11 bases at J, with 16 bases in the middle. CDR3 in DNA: TGTGCCAGCAGCCAAGATTGGGGCGCTGGTGAGCAGTACTTC. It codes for CASSQDWGAGEQYF.

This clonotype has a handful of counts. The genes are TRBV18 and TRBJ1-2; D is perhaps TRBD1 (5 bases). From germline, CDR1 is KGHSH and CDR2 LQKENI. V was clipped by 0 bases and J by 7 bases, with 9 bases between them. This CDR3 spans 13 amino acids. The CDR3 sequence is CASSPPVQGGYTF. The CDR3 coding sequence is TGTGCCAGCTCACCACCTGTTCAGGGTGGCTACACCTTC.

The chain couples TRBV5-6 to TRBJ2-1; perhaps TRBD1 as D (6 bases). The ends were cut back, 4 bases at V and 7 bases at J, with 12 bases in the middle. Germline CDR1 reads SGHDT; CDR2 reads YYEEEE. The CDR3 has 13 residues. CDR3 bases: TGTGCCAGCAGCCCTGCCCAGGGGAATGAGCAGTTCTTC. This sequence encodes CASSPAQGNEQFF.

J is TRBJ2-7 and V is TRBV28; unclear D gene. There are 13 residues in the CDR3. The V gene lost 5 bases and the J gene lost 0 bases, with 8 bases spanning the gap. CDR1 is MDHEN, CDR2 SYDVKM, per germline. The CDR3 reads CASSNSLSYEQYF. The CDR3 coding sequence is TGTGCCAGCAGTAATAGCCTCTCCTACGAGCAGTACTTC.

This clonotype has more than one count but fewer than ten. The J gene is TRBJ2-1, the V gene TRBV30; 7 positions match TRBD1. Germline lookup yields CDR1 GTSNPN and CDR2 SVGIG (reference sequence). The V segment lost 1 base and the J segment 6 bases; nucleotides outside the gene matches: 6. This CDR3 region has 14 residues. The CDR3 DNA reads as TGTGCCTGGAGTGAGGGTACAGGGGTCAATGAGCAGTTCTTC. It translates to CAWSEGTGVNEQFF.

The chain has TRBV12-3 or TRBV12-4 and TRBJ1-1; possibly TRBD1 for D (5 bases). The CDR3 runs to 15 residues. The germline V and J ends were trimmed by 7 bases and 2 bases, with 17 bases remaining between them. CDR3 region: CASTWDPSRNTEAFF. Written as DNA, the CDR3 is TGTGCCAGCACATGGGACCCCAGCCGTAACACTGAAGCTTTCTTT.

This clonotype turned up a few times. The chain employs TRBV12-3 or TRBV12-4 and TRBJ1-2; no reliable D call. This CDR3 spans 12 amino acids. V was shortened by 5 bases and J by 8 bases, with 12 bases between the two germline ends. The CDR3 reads CASSRTGLGYTF. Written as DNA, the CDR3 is TGTGCCAGCAGTCGGACTGGGCTGGGCTACACCTTC.

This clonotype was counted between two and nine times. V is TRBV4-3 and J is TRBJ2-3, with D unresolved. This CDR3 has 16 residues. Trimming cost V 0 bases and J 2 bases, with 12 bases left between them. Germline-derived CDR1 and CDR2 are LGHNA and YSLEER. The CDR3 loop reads CASSQDEGFTTDTQYF. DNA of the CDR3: TGCGCCAGCAGCCAAGACGAAGGGTTTACCACAGATACGCAGTATTTT.

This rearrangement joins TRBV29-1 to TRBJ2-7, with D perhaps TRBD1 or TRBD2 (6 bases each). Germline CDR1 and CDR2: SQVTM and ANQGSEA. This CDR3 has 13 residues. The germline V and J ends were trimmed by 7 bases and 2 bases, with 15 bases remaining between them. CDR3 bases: TGCAGCGCCTCGGGGGCCCAGGCCTACGAGCAGTACTTC. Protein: CSASGAQAYEQYF.

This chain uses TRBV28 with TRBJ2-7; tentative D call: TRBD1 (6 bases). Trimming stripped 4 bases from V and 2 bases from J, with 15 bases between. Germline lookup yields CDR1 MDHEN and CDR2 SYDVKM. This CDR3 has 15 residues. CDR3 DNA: TGTGCCAGCAGTTCTCCCCCGACAGGAGCCTACGAGCAGTACTTC. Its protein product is CASSSPPTGAYEQYF.

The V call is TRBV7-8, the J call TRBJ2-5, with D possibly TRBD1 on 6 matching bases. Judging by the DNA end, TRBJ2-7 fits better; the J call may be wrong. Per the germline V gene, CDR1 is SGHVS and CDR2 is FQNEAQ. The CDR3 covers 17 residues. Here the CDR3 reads CASSLRGVGARTYEQYF. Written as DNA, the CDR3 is TGTGCCAGCAGCTTAAGAGGGGTGGGGGCCCGAACCTACGAGCAGTACTTC.

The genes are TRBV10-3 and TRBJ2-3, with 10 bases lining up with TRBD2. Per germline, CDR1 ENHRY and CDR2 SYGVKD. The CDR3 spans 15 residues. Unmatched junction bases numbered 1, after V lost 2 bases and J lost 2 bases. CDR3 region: CAISEGLAVTDTQYF. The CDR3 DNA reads TGTGCCATCAGTGAGGGACTAGCGGTCACAGATACGCAGTATTTT.

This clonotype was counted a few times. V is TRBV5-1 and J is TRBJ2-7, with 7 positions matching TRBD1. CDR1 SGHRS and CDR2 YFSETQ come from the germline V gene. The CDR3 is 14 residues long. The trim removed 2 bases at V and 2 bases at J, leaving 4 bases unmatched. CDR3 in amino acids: CASSLETGTYEQYF. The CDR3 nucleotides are TGCGCCAGCAGCTTAGAGACAGGGACCTACGAGCAGTACTTC.

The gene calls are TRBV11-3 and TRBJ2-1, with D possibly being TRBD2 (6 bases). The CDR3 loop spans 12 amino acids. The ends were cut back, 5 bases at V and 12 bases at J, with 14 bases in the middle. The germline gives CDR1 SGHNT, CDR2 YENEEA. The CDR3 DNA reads TGTGCCAGCAGCCTGTCGGGGGTAGGGCAGTTCTTC. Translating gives CASSLSGVGQFF.